The rows below give T cell receptor beta chains drawn from one sample of a study of tumor-infiltrating T cells and Merkel cell polyomavirus. Sequenced by immunoSEQ multiplex PCR; TCRdb stores in-frame clones only, minus some. The table includes 20,000 to 30,000 clones, around nine tenths detected once. Source material: lymph node tissue. These receptors all stem from a man in his forties or fifties with Merkel cell carcinoma. Each CDR3 is given without its conserved first and last residue. A D gene is named only where the DNA matches it firmly.

j_call d_call v_call cdr3_aa
TRBJ2-5 TRBD2 TRBV2 ASTTSGGWETQY
TRBJ1-2 - TRBV5-4 ASSLEGDTDYGYT
TRBJ1-1 - TRBV7-6 ASSLAEQGEAF
TRBJ2-6 TRBD1 TRBV6-1 ASSARGSGANVLT
TRBJ2-7 TRBD1 TRBV27 ASSWGTGTSEQY
TRBJ1-2 - TRBV6-5 ASSSGEKDT
TRBJ1-1 - TRBV7-2 ASSTRRNTEAF
TRBJ2-2 - TRBV5-4 ASSLDPDSYTGELF
TRBJ2-2 - TRBV5-4 ASSLRGGLSTGELF
TRBJ2-5 - TRBV18 ASSLRDFQEAQY